This is a list of T cell receptor beta chains from one sample in a study of identical twins. TCRdb reprocessed the 5' RACE reads with MiXCR, giving one entry per CDR3 protein. The table lists more than 1.5 million distinct CDR3 sequences, under 35% of them singletons. The sequenced sample consisted of cord blood. The receptors here all came from a newborn girl in good health. The CDR3 runs from the conserved cysteine through the conserved F or W. The D gene is left open where the match is weak. A row's size may be missing; if present it is once, few, many or a size class.

clone_size: NA
v_call: TRBV7-2
j_call: TRBJ2-1
d_call: TRBD2
cdr3_nt: TGTGCCAGCAGCTCAACTAGCGGCCTTCATGAGCAGTTCTTC
cdr3_aa: CASSSTSGLHEQFF

clone_size: NA
v_call: TRBV5-1
j_call: TRBJ2-2
d_call: NA
cdr3_nt: TGCGCCAGCAGCCTCCGGGACGGCGCCACCGGGGAGCTGTTTTTT
cdr3_aa: CASSLRDGATGELFF

clone_size: NA
v_call: TRBV4-2
j_call: TRBJ2-1
d_call: TRBD2
cdr3_nt: TGTGCCAGCAGCCAAACGGGACTAGCGGAGGGGAATGAGCAGTTCTTC
cdr3_aa: CASSQTGLAEGNEQFF

clone_size: few
v_call: TRBV21-1
j_call: TRBJ1-5
d_call: NA
cdr3_nt: TGTGCCAGCATCCGAGGACAGGATAGCAATCAGCCCCAGCATTTT
cdr3_aa: CASIRGQDSNQPQHF

clone_size: NA
v_call: TRBV9
j_call: TRBJ1-2
d_call: NA
cdr3_nt: TGTGCCAGCAGCGTACGCGGGGGGAGCTATGGCTACACCTTC
cdr3_aa: CASSVRGGSYGYTF

clone_size: NA
v_call: TRBV29-1
j_call: TRBJ2-3
d_call: TRBD1
cdr3_nt: TGCAGCGGTGCTACGGGACAGTTCACAGATACGCAGTATTTT
cdr3_aa: CSGATGQFTDTQYF

clone_size: NA
v_call: TRBV18
j_call: TRBJ2-7
d_call: TRBD2
cdr3_nt: TGTGCCAGCTCGAGGACTAGCGCGCAATTTAGCTCCTACGAGCAGTACTTC
cdr3_aa: CASSRTSAQFSSYEQYF

clone_size: NA
v_call: TRBV24-1
j_call: TRBJ2-3
d_call: NA
cdr3_nt: TGTGCCACCAGTGATTTCCGGGGCGCAGATACGCAGTATTTT
cdr3_aa: CATSDFRGADTQYF

clone_size: NA
v_call: TRBV6-1
j_call: TRBJ2-6
d_call: TRBD2
cdr3_nt: TGTGCCAGCAGTGAGGGACTAGCGGGCCCCTCTGGGGCCAACGTCCTGACTTTC
cdr3_aa: CASSEGLAGPSGANVLTF

clone_size: NA
v_call: TRBV3-1
j_call: TRBJ1-1
d_call: NA
cdr3_nt: TGTGCCAGCAGCCCGTTACAGGGAACGGGCACTGAAGCTTTCTTT
cdr3_aa: CASSPLQGTGTEAFF

clone_size: NA
v_call: TRBV5-1
j_call: TRBJ2-4
d_call: NA
cdr3_nt: TGCGCCAGCAGCTTGGGGGGCAATATTGGGAACATTCAGTACTTC
cdr3_aa: CASSLGGNIGNIQYF

clone_size: few
v_call: TRBV28
j_call: TRBJ2-7
d_call: TRBD2
cdr3_nt: TGTGCCAGCAGCATTATGACTAGCGTAAGATTGGGCCTCTACGAGCAGTACTTC
cdr3_aa: CASSIMTSVRLGLYEQYF